This TCR beta chain was identified during a study of blood T cells in healthy people across ages. Study results and limitations: No conclusive comparison of naive versus antigen-experienced cells was possible with unsorted PBMCs.

Note on this clonotype: Antigen specificity is unknown.

The V and J ends lost 5 bases and 11 bases respectively, with 15 bases between them. The CDR3 runs 12 residues. Germline V lookup: CDR1 SEHNR, CDR2 FQNEAQ (reference sequence). Alongside a J-beta primer mix, a sample-barcoded 5' primer served in a second PCR lasting about 7 to 11 cycles. Every sample returned 2.5 million or more CDR3-containing paired-end reads. MiXCR, applied by TCRdb to the 5' RACE reads, yields one record per CDR3 protein. This sample has 600,000 to 800,000 distinct CDR3 sequences, with about 51% found just once. The sample consisted of blood. This receptor was identified in a woman aged 80 or over in good health. The rearrangement uses TRBV7-9 and TRBJ1-1; D gene uncertain. The CDR3 DNA is TGTGCCAGCAGCCCCCCGGGGAATCGGGCTTTCTTT. Amino acid sequence: CASSPPGNRAFF.